Given below is one T cell receptor (beta chain) in context. The antigen is unknown. PCR used 60 Vbeta primers and 13 Jbeta primers. Here immunoSEQ multiplex PCR was the method, and the copy in TCRdb shows in-frame clones only, minus some. The sample holds 200,000 to 250,000 clones, less than 85% seen once. This entry is derived from a study of cytomegalovirus exposure and HLA in healthy donors. Study-wide background: The study's early data release held roughly 90 million unique TCRs from HLA-typed donors. Study-level results: HLA alleles were associated with 16,951 TCR beta sequences in a later analysis at 0.05 false discovery rate. The study flagged approximately 180 TCR beta chains as cytomegalovirus-associated. Analyses of presence/absence relied on an assumption of roughly uniform sequencing depth across donors.

This TCR came from a man younger than 35 in good health and CMV-seronegative. Sequences were obtained from PBMCs.

Here the CDR3 reads CASSQDPGEGSYEQYF. The CDR3 DNA follows: TGTGCCAGCAGCCAAGATCCCGGGGAGGGTTCCTACGAGCAGTACTTC. This sequence joins TRBV4-2 and TRBJ2-7; 7 bases align to TRBD2. The V and J ends lost 0 bases and 1 base, in that order; junction bases with no gene match: 6. The CDR3 totals 16 residues. Germline V lookup: CDR1 LGHNA, CDR2 YNFKEQ.